The clone carrying this TCR beta chain was observed a single time. This record belongs to a study of blood T cell repertoires in COVID-19. Study overall: Acute and convalescent COVID-19 specimens originated in the United States, Italy and Spain.

CDR3 length: 12 residues. Germline CDR1 reads SGHAT; CDR2 reads FQNNGV. Trimming stripped 4 bases from V and 9 bases from J, with 13 bases between. TCRdb's copy holds only in-frame clones and misses some; the assay was immunoSEQ multiplex PCR. Seen here are about 310,000 clones, more than 70% observed once, and the top ten hold approximately 8.1%. The sequence was collected from a woman aged 45 to 65 who had recovered from COVID-19. This chain connects TRBV11-2 to TRBJ2-7, with D unclear. Sequences were obtained from peripheral blood. The CDR3 region has the DNA TGTGCCAGCAGCTCCTATTCTACGAGGCAGTACTTC. Translation gives CASSSYSTRQYF.